This T cell receptor (beta chain) was observed in a study of CD8 T cells in ankylosing spondylitis. Study outcomes and limitations: A TCR beta motif of fewer than ten highly homologous variants appeared characteristic of ankylosing spondylitis blood. Some of the motif variants had earlier been found in reactive arthritis patients' fluid and blood. Disease-linked clones reportedly showed significant enrichment in matched ankylosing spondylitis synovial fluid.

Between the trimmed V and J ends, which lost 5 bases and 0 bases, there was a span of 25 bases. CDR3 size: 19 residues. Germline CDR1 SGHAT, CDR2 FQNNGV. One entry per CDR3 protein, called by TCRdb with MiXCR from the 5' RACE reads. Here the sample spans about 800,000 distinct CDR3 sequences, roughly 12% being singletons. In its sample, this clonotype was seen a few times. The target antigen is unknown. The sample comprised blood, either unsorted or a sorted T cell fraction (not recorded which). The chain links TRBV11-2 to TRBJ1-1; D is perhaps TRBD1 (6 bases). This receptor was obtained from a male donor with ankylosing spondylitis. The DNA for the CDR3 is TGTGCCAGCAGCCGCGCCAGACGGACACACAGGGACCTGAACACTGAAGCTTTCTTT. Translating it yields CASSRARRTHRDLNTEAFF.